A selection of T cell receptor beta chains follows, all from one sample in a study of blood T cell repertoires in COVID-19. The method was immunoSEQ multiplex PCR; TCRdb's version includes in-frame clones alone and lacks a portion of them. The repertoire consists of tens of thousands of clones, with 80% to 85% occurring once and the leading ten covering approximately 1.6%. Material: peripheral blood. The origin of the receptors is a man between 60 and 75 years old with COVID-19, enrolled during active disease. The CDR3 runs from the conserved cysteine through the conserved F or W. The D gene is left open where the match is weak. Rows may omit the clone size; those that give it use once, few, many or a size class.

V gene	J gene	clone size	D gene	CDR3 DNA	CDR3 protein
TRBV7-3	TRBJ2-5	.	TRBD2	TGTGCCAGCAGCGCCGGCGCGGGAGCCGGGACCCAGTACTTC	CASSAGAGAGTQYF
TRBV4-1	TRBJ2-1	.	TRBD2	TGCGCCAGCAGCCAAGAATTGTTGGCGGGAGGGCCTACCTACAATGAGCAGTTCTTC	CASSQELLAGGPTYNEQFF
TRBV30	TRBJ2-7	few	.	TGTGCCTGGAGTGGGCTCTACGAGCAGTACTTC	CAWSGLYEQYF
TRBV7-6	TRBJ1-1	once	.	TGTGCCAGCAGCTTTGGGGGGGCCACTGAAGCTTTCTTT	CASSFGGATEAFF
TRBV9	TRBJ1-2	.	.	TGTGCCAGCAGCACCGACGGAGGCTATGGCTACACCTTC	CASSTDGGYGYTF
TRBV19	TRBJ1-2	.	.	TGTGCCAGTAGTAAGGACAGCTATGGCTACACCTTC	CASSKDSYGYTF
TRBV28	TRBJ2-7	.	.	TGTGCCAGCAGTTTACCCGACACCTCCTACGAGCAGTACTTC	CASSLPDTSYEQYF
TRBV12-3/TRBV12-4	TRBJ1-4	.	.	TGTGCCAGCAGCCCGCGTGAAAAACTGTTTTTT	CASSPREKLFF
TRBV27	TRBJ2-7	.	TRBD2	TGTGCCAGCAGTCTAGCGGGACACTACGAGCAGTACTTC	CASSLAGHYEQYF
TRBV6-1	TRBJ2-6	.	.	TGTGCCAGCAGTGATTATCAGGGCTCTGGGGCCAACGTCCTGACTTTC	CASSDYQGSGANVLTF
TRBV6-5	TRBJ1-4	.	.	TGTGCCAGCAGTCGTGCCCCTGGCTGGAATGAAAAACTGTTTTTT	CASSRAPGWNEKLFF
TRBV5-6	TRBJ1-3	.	.	TGTGCCAGCAGCGGTGACAGTTTTGGAAACACCATATATTTT	CASSGDSFGNTIYF
TRBV11-2	TRBJ2-1	.	TRBD1	TGTGCCAGCAGCCCGGACAGGGGTTTTCAGTTCTTC	CASSPDRGFQFF
TRBV5-4	TRBJ2-3	.	.	TGTGCCAGCAGCCGCGAGGGCCACAACACAGATACGCAGTATTTT	CASSREGHNTDTQYF
TRBV5-1	TRBJ2-5	.	TRBD1	TGCGCCAGCAGCGGGGGCAGGGGGCAGGAGACCCAGTACTTC	CASSGGRGQETQYF
TRBV30	TRBJ2-1	.	.	TGTGCCTGGAGTACCTCGAGACTCTACAATGAGCAGTTCTTC	CAWSTSRLYNEQFF
TRBV13	TRBJ1-3	.	TRBD1	TGTGCCAGCAGCTCAGCGTTGCGGACAGGGGGCCTAGGTGGAAACACCATATATTTT	CASSSALRTGGLGGNTIYF
TRBV6-2/TRBV6-3	TRBJ2-1	.	.	TGTGCCAGCAGTTACGCAGGGGGGACGAATGAGCAGTTCTTC	CASSYAGGTNEQFF
TRBV14	TRBJ1-2	.	TRBD1	TGTGCCAGCAGCCATTCCGGGACAGGCCTCATAGGCTATGGCTACACCTTC	CASSHSGTGLIGYGYTF
TRBV28	TRBJ1-5	few	.	TGTGCCAGCAGCTTCAGCAATCAGCCCCAGCATTTT	CASSFSNQPQHF
TRBV7-7	TRBJ2-5	.	TRBD2	TGTGCCAGCAGCCCGGGACTAGCGGGAGCAGAGACCCAGTACTTC	CASSPGLAGAETQYF
TRBV6-2/TRBV6-3	TRBJ1-5	.	TRBD1	TGTGCCAGCAGTCAACGGGACAGAGATCAGCCCCAGCATTTT	CASSQRDRDQPQHF
TRBV19	TRBJ2-5	.	.	TGTGCCAGTAGTCCAGGGCAGCAAGAGACCCAGTACTTC	CASSPGQQETQYF
TRBV28	TRBJ1-5	.	.	TGTGCCAGCAGTTTTATCGGTGAAAATCAGCCCCAGCATTTT	CASSFIGENQPQHF
TRBV28	TRBJ2-3	.	TRBD1	TGTGCCAGCAGTCCGAGCTTCCGGACAGGGGCCACAGATACGCAGTATTTT	CASSPSFRTGATDTQYF
TRBV28	TRBJ1-1	.	.	TGTGCCAGCAGTTTAACAGGTCCAGGAAACACTGAAGCTTTCTTT	CASSLTGPGNTEAFF
TRBV7-6	TRBJ2-7	.	.	TGTGCCAGCAGCTTAGCTGAGGGCAGGTCCTACGAGCAGTACTTC	CASSLAEGRSYEQYF
TRBV11-2	TRBJ1-6	few	.	TGTGCCAGCAGCTTAGAGCCGGGTCTTAGGTCACCCCTCCACTTT	CASSLEPGLRSPLHF
TRBV3-1/TRBV3-2	TRBJ2-7	.	TRBD2	TGTGCCAGCAGCCAGGGGACTAGCGGGAGCTACGAGCAGTACTTC	CASSQGTSGSYEQYF
TRBV2	TRBJ2-5	.	TRBD2	TGTGCCAGCAGTCGCACTAGCGGGAGGTCCTTCGGGGAGACCCAGTACTTC	CASSRTSGRSFGETQYF
TRBV4-1	TRBJ1-4	.	TRBD1	TGCGCCAGCAGCCTCCAGGGACAGCCGAAATGGGGAGAAAAACTGTTTTTT	CASSLQGQPKWGEKLFF
TRBV9	TRBJ2-1	.	TRBD1	TGTGCCAGCAGCTATGGGACAGGGTCGAATGAGCAGTTCTTC	CASSYGTGSNEQFF
TRBV7-3	TRBJ2-2	.	.	TGTGCCAGCAGCTGGACAGAGGCCGGGGAGCTGTTTTTT	CASSWTEAGELFF
TRBV2	TRBJ1-1	.	.	TGTGCCAGCAGTGAGCAGGACAGTACGAACACTGAAGCTTTCTTT	CASSEQDSTNTEAFF
TRBV25-1	TRBJ2-7	.	.	TGTGCCAGCAGTGATGGCTCCGTCTACGAGCAGTACTTC	CASSDGSVYEQYF
TRBV6-5	TRBJ1-1	.	.	TGTGCCAGCATCTCAGGGATTGAAGCTTTCTTT	CASISGIEAFF
TRBV6-5	TRBJ1-1	.	.	TGTGCCAGCACCCCGCAGGCGAACACTGAAGCTTTCTTT	CASTPQANTEAFF
TRBV5-1	TRBJ1-1	.	TRBD1	TGCGCCAGCAGCTTTATACAGGGGGCCTCTGAAGCTTTCTTT	CASSFIQGASEAFF
TRBV20-1	TRBJ1-1	.	.	TGCAGTGCTCCACAGGCGACGCGGGCTTTCTTT	CSAPQATRAFF
TRBV19	TRBJ1-1	.	.	TGTGCCAGTAGTATCGGCCGGGGAATAGGTACTGAAGCTTTCTTT	CASSIGRGIGTEAFF